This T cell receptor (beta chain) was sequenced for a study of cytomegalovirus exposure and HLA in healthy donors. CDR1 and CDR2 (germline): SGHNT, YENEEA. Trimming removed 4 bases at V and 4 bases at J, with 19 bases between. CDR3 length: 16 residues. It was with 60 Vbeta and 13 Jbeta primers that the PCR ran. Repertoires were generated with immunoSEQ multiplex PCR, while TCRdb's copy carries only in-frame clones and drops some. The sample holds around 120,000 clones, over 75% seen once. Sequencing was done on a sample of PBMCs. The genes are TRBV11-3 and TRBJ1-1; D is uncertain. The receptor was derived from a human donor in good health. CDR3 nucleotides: TGTGCCAGCAGCTCGCCCCGAGGGCTCCTCGGCACTGAAGCTTTCTTT. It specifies CASSSPRGLLGTEAFF.